Listed below are T cell receptor beta chains from one sample, sequenced in a study of blood T cell repertoires in COVID-19. Profiling relied on immunoSEQ multiplex PCR, and the TCRdb table lists in-frame clones only, not all of them. The table lists some 100,000 clones, 70% to 90% of them singletons. Sequencing used peripheral blood. The receptor source for this set is a human donor in a cohort sampled during active COVID-19. The CDR3 runs from the conserved cysteine through the conserved F or W.

j_call | v_call | cdr3_aa
TRBJ1-2 | TRBV9 | CASSPDPIYGYTF
TRBJ2-7 | TRBV2 | CASSVVLAWGEQYF
TRBJ1-2 | TRBV4-3 | CASSSQGALYGYTF
TRBJ2-5 | TRBV29-1 | CSVRGQVETQYF
TRBJ1-2 | TRBV5-4 | CASTQGGRGEYGYTF
TRBJ1-2 | TRBV18 | CASSPGQGSTYGYTF
TRBJ2-3 | TRBV30 | CAWSPAGGPSDTQYF
TRBJ1-2 | TRBV10-3 | CAIRDTGGRGGYTF
TRBJ1-2 | TRBV19 | CASSMSVRDYGYTF
TRBJ2-7 | TRBV5-1 | CASNRGTSGYEQYF
TRBJ2-7 | TRBV19 | CASSPLNPGQGEEQYF
TRBJ2-7 | TRBV3-1/TRBV3-2 | CASSTLGTGSSYEQYF
TRBJ2-7 | TRBV27 | CASSFNREYEQYF
TRBJ2-1 | TRBV5-4 | CASSLVHLAGGYNEQFF
TRBJ2-1 | TRBV19 | CASSRQRGSYNEQFF
TRBJ2-1 | TRBV7-6 | CASSLEDSRYEQFF
TRBJ1-1 | TRBV10-3 | CAIGTGEAFF
TRBJ2-3 | TRBV30 | CAWSVPGLVISDTQYF
TRBJ1-5 | TRBV3-1/TRBV3-2 | CASSPGQGVMGQPQHF
TRBJ2-1 | TRBV4-3 | CASSLRDYDEQFF
TRBJ2-5 | TRBV7-6 | CASSLNPGRLETQYF
TRBJ2-4 | TRBV5-1 | CASALTPAHRKRDF
TRBJ1-2 | TRBV20-1 | CSASISTGANYGYTF
TRBJ1-4 | TRBV7-2 | CASSPSWARNEKLFF
TRBJ1-1 | TRBV7-9 | CASREGQGTEAFF
TRBJ1-1 | TRBV5-1 | CASSFTANTEAFF